The 10 T cell receptor beta chains reported below all come from one sample, sequenced in a study of patients and donors after allogeneic stem cell transplantation. MiXCR was run by TCRdb on the RT-PCR reads, yielding one entry per CDR3 protein. The sample contains tens of thousands of distinct CDR3 sequences, around 5% of which appear only once. What was sequenced was blood, either unsorted or a sorted T cell fraction (not recorded which). The source of these receptors is a human donor who was either an allogeneic HSCT recipient or a stem cell or donor lymphocyte infusion donor (not recorded which). It is not recorded whose cells these are; they may come from a transplant donor.

This clonotype was seen repeatedly, ten times or more. This sequence joins TRBV20-1 and TRBJ2-7; D remains unclear. The germline gives CDR1 DFQATT, CDR2 SNEGSKA (reference sequence). This CDR3 contains 14 residues. V lost 0 bases and J 1 base, leaving 10 bases between the germline ends. This CDR3 is CSARDHRNSYEQYF. CDR3 coding DNA: TGCAGTGCTAGAGATCATCGGAATTCCTACGAGCAGTACTTC.

The rearrangement joins TRBV7-9 to TRBJ1-1; D is undetermined. V lost 7 bases, J lost 0 bases, and 15 bases lay in between. Per the germline V gene, CDR1 is SEHNR and CDR2 is FQNEAQ (reference sequence). The CDR3 has 15 amino acids. As DNA, the CDR3 is TGTGCCAGCAAACCCCCGAGCCGGTTGAACACTGAAGCTTTCTTT. Translated: CASKPPSRLNTEAFF.

This clonotype has a count of ten or more. V is TRBV2 and J is TRBJ1-2, with D possibly being TRBD1 (6 bases). The germline gives CDR1 SNHLY, CDR2 FYNNEI. The CDR3 has 14 residues. The CDR3 DNA reads TGTGCAGAAGGGGGTGACAGCCGGATGAATGGCTACACCTTC. This translates into CAEGGDSRMNGYTF.

This clonotype showed up many times. The J gene is TRBJ2-7, the V gene TRBV5-1; D unclear. Germline CDR1 is SGHRS and CDR2 is YFSETQ. The ends were cut back, 0 bases at V and 3 bases at J, with 10 bases in the middle. The CDR3 is 14 amino acids. The CDR3 protein is CASSLGGFDYEQYF. The CDR3 DNA reads TGCGCCAGCAGCTTGGGTGGATTCGACTACGAGCAGTACTTC.

This clonotype showed up many times. This chain uses TRBV27 with TRBJ2-7; 8 bases fit TRBD1. Germline V lookup: CDR1 MNHEY, CDR2 SMNVEV (reference sequence). The V gene end was trimmed by 3 bases and the J gene end by 2 bases; junction bases not matched to a gene: 6. This CDR3 region has 15 residues. CDR3 nucleotide sequence: TGTGCCAGCAGTTTGGACAGGGTTAGGACCTACGAGCAGTACTTC. This encodes CASSLDRVRTYEQYF.

The rearrangement links TRBV6-5 to TRBJ2-7; D remains unclear. Trimming left V 0 bases short and J 1 base short, with 10 bases between. This CDR3 has 15 residues. Germline values: CDR1 MNHEY, CDR2 SVGAGI. The CDR3 nucleotides are TGTGCCAGCAGTTACTCGATCGGCGGATCCTACGAGCAGTACTTC. It yields the protein CASSYSIGGSYEQYF.

The J gene is TRBJ2-1, the V gene TRBV4-1; 8 bases fit TRBD2. Germline-derived CDR1 and CDR2 are MGHRA and YSYEKL. The CDR3 is made up of 17 amino acids. J lost 4 bases, V lost 0 bases, and 8 bases had no gene match. The CDR3 is CASSQDRRAGEYNEQFF. The CDR3 bases are TGCGCCAGCAGCCAAGATCGGCGAGCGGGAGAGTACAATGAGCAGTTCTTC.

The table lists this clonotype with many counts. The chain uses TRBV9 and TRBJ1-2; D uncertain. V dropped 1 base and J dropped 4 bases, with 14 bases sitting between them. The V gene's germline CDR1 is SGDLS and CDR2 YYNGEE. CDR3 size: 15 residues. The CDR3 sequence: CASSVSHDGSYGYTF. CDR3 DNA sequence: TGTGCCAGCAGCGTAAGTCACGATGGGTCCTATGGCTACACCTTC.

This clonotype was detected only a few times. The rearrangement links TRBV11-1 to TRBJ1-1, with D possibly being TRBD1 (6 bases). Germline values: CDR1 SGHAT, CDR2 FQDESV (reference sequence). The V end lost 1 base, the J end lost 4 bases, and 10 bases lay between the germline ends. The CDR3 is made up of 14 amino acids. The DNA of the CDR3 is TGTGCCAGCAGCTTAGGAAGGGGGGGCACTGAAGCTTTCTTT. Encoded protein: CASSLGRGGTEAFF. The full variable domain, rest sourced from reference TRBV11-1 and TRBJ1-1, is EAEVAQSPRYKITEKSQAVAFWCDPISGHATLYWYRQILGQGPELLVQFQDESVVDDSQLPKDRFSAERLKGVDSTLKIQPAELGDSAMYLCASSLGRGGTEAFFGQGTRLTVV.

This clonotype was counted at least ten times. The rearrangement joins TRBV28 to TRBJ2-7, with D possibly matching TRBD1 (5 bases). The CDR3 has 12 amino acids. Germline-derived CDR1 and CDR2 are MDHEN and SYDVKM. Trimming pared 8 bases from V and 3 bases from J, leaving 11 bases between. The CDR3 DNA is TGTGCCAGCTCCAGGGAAAGCTACGAGCAGTACTTC. Amino acids: CASSRESYEQYF. Filled out from reference TRBV28 and TRBJ2-7, the complete variable domain reads DVKVTQSSRYLVKRTGEKVFLECVQDMDHENMFWYRQDPGLGLRLIYFSYDVKMKEKGDIPEGYSVSREKKERFSLILESASTNQTSMYLCASSRESYEQYFGPGTRLTVT.